What follows is one T cell receptor beta chain and its context. Its target is unknown. At one end the junction does not follow the germline gene, possibly because of a read error. This sample stems from a study of cytomegalovirus exposure and HLA in healthy donors. Study-wide context: Within the Caucasian-associated ancestry cluster were roughly 81% of the approximately 400 genotyped donors. Points from the study as a whole: Fewer N-insertions than the roughly 670-donor mean were reportedly shown by an Asian-associated ancestry cluster in a later analysis. TCR beta chain V- and J-gene trimming was linked, in a later analysis, to a missense variant in DCLRE1C.

The study ran its PCR with 60 Vbeta and 13 Jbeta primers. Profiled with immunoSEQ multiplex PCR; TCRdb holds only in-frame clones, not every one. The table lists about 190,000 clones, approximately 81% of them singletons. At sampling all donors were nominally healthy, likely with unrecorded immune exposures. In germline, CDR1 is SEHNR, CDR2 FQNEAQ (reference sequence). This CDR3 region has 16 residues. This sequence was found in a middle-aged man in good health and CMV-seronegative. The V call is TRBV7-9, the J call TRBJ2-7; 9 bases align to TRBD2. The sample taken for sequencing was PBMCs. CDR3 in DNA: TGTTCCAGCAGCTCCTCCCTAGCGGGGAGGTCCTACGAGCAGTACTTC. Translated: CSSSSSLAGRSYEQYF.